A single T cell receptor beta chain is shown here with its context. The RNA, about 0.5 to 1 ug, was put through reverse transcription using random hexamers. TCRdb re-called the immunoSEQ multiplex PCR reads with MiXCR, one entry per CDR3 protein. Among about 200,000 distinct CDR3 sequences listed, roughly 92% were seen once. This specimen comes from a study of CD8 T cells in Susac syndrome. This CDR3 spans 13 amino acids. V gave up 3 bases and J gave up 5 bases; unmatched junction bases: 2. While CD8+ and CD4+ T cells were isolated negatively, TEMRA cells were enriched by FACS. The sample taken for sequencing was CD4+ T cells from PBMCs. The sequence was obtained from a human donor in good health. The chain uses TRBV12-3 or TRBV12-4 and TRBJ2-5; TRBD2 agrees at 8 bases. CDR3 sequence: CASSFGGRETQYF. CDR3 nucleotides: TGTGCCAGCAGTTTTGGCGGGAGGGAGACCCAGTACTTC.